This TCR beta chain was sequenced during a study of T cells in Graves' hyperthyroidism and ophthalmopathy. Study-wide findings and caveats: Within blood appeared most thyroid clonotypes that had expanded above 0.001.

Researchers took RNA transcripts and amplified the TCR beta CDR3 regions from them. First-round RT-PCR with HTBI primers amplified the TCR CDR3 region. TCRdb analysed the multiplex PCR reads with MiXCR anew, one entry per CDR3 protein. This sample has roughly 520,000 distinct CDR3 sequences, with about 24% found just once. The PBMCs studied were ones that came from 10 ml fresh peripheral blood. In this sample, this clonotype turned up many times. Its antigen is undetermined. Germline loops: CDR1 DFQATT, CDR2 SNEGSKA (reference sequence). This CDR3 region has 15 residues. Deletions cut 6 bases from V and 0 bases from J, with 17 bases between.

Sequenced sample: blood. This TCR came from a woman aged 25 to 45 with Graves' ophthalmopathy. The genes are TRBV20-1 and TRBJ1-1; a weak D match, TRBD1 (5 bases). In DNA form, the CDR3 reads TGCAGTGCCGAGGGGTGGTTCAGATTGAACACTGAAGCTTTCTTT. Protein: CSAEGWFRLNTEAFF.